These T cell receptor beta chains were read from a single sample in a study of brain metastases from non-small cell lung cancer. The table came from immunoSEQ multiplex PCR; TCRdb's copy has only in-frame clones and leaves some out. The table includes about 2,300 clones, approximately 81% detected once. The source material was primary lung tumor tissue. All receptors derive from a donor aged 40 or over with non-small cell lung cancer. Each CDR3 is given with its conserved first and last residue. D genes are given only for firm matches. Only part of the rows carry a size: once, few, many, or a class if the clone is expanded.

>.|.|TRBV11-3|TRBJ2-3
CASSPGKSTDTQYF
TGTGCCAGCAGCCCCGGAAAGAGCACAGATACGCAGTATTTT
>.|.|TRBV12-3/TRBV12-4|TRBJ2-7
CASRGTTYEQYF
TGTGCCAGCAGGGGGACAACCTACGAGCAGTACTTC
>.|TRBD2|TRBV30|TRBJ2-2
CAWSVLSTSGPGELFF
TGTGCCTGGAGTGTACTCTCGACTAGCGGGCCCGGGGAGCTGTTTTTT
>.|.|TRBV4-3|TRBJ2-3
CASSLRDGTDTQYF
TGCGCCAGCAGCCTACGGGACGGCACAGATACGCAGTATTTT
>.|.|TRBV6-1|TRBJ2-1
CASSEDRDEQFF
TGTGCCAGCAGTGAAGATAGAGATGAGCAGTTCTTC
>.|TRBD2|TRBV11-3|TRBJ2-1
CASSLDLAGGPEQFF
TGTGCCAGCAGCTTAGATCTAGCGGGAGGGCCTGAGCAGTTCTTC
>once|TRBD1|TRBV10-3|TRBJ1-6
CAIRKGTDNSPLHF
TGTGCCATCCGAAAGGGGACAGATAATTCACCCCTCCACTTT
>.|.|TRBV10-3|TRBJ2-5
CAISSGGETQYF
TGTGCCATCAGCTCAGGAGGGGAGACCCAGTACTTC
>once|TRBD2|TRBV7-9|TRBJ2-7
CASNQWLAGVNEQYF
TGTGCCAGCAACCAGTGGCTAGCGGGAGTAAACGAGCAGTACTTC
>.|TRBD1|TRBV13|TRBJ1-1
CASSLEGDRETEAFF
TGTGCCAGCAGCTTAGAGGGGGACAGGGAGACTGAAGCTTTCTTT
>.|.|TRBV7-2|TRBJ1-1
CASSNSLDTEAFF
TGTGCCAGCAGCAACTCCTTGGACACTGAAGCTTTCTTT
>.|TRBD2|TRBV4-2|TRBJ2-1
CASSQELAGGTSYNEQFF
TGTGCCAGCAGCCAAGAACTAGCGGGAGGTACGTCCTACAATGAGCAGTTCTTC
>.|.|TRBV6-5|TRBJ1-4
CASSLQGNEKLFF
TGTGCCAGCAGCCTACAGGGAAATGAAAAACTGTTTTTT
>.|.|TRBV4-3|TRBJ1-1
CASSQALERDENTEAFF
TGCGCCAGCAGCCAGGCTCTAGAGAGGGATGAGAACACTGAAGCTTTCTTT
>few|TRBD1|TRBV3-1/TRBV3-2|TRBJ2-1
CASSQGRTGAEQFF
TGTGCCAGCAGCCAGGGACGGACAGGGGCTGAGCAGTTCTTC
>.|TRBD1|TRBV5-1|TRBJ2-7
CASSLGQGSLYEQYF
TGCGCCAGCAGCTTGGGACAGGGATCACTCTACGAGCAGTACTTC
>.|.|TRBV7-9|TRBJ2-1
CASSFGWGNEQFF
TGTGCCAGCAGCTTTGGTTGGGGAAATGAGCAGTTCTTC
>.|.|TRBV29-1|TRBJ1-2
CSVEGAGSGNYGYTF
TGCAGCGTTGAGGGCGCAGGGTCCGGGAACTATGGCTACACCTTC
>.|TRBD1|TRBV5-4|TRBJ1-1
CASRAGGGYPEAFF
TGTGCCAGCAGGGCAGGGGGCGGCTACCCTGAAGCTTTCTTT
>.|.|TRBV19|TRBJ2-3
CASSILDGTDTQYF
TGTGCCAGTAGTATTCTGGACGGCACAGATACGCAGTATTTT
>.|.|TRBV12-3/TRBV12-4|TRBJ1-5
CASSGQLNQPQHF
TGTGCCAGCAGTGGACAGCTTAATCAGCCCCAGCATTTT
>once|TRBD2|TRBV4-3|TRBJ2-3
CASSHTHWRTSETDTQYF
TGCGCCAGCAGCCATACTCATTGGAGGACTAGTGAGACAGATACGCAGTATTTT
>.|.|TRBV27|TRBJ2-7
CASNLSGVGEGEQYF
TGTGCCAGCAATTTATCGGGGGTTGGTGAGGGGGAGCAGTACTTC
>.|.|TRBV4-2|TRBJ2-2
CASSQGGPPGELFF
TGTGCCAGCAGCCAAGGGGGCCCCCCCGGGGAGCTGTTTTTT
>.|.|TRBV28|TRBJ2-4
CASIPSLAKNIQYF
TGTGCCAGCATACCTTCTTTAGCCAAAAACATTCAGTACTTC
>.|TRBD2|TRBV7-3|TRBJ2-1
CASSPVAGSSYNEQFF
TGTGCCAGCAGCCCCGTAGCGGGAAGCTCCTACAATGAGCAGTTCTTC
>.|TRBD2|TRBV5-1|TRBJ2-1
CASSLKLAGLGNEQFF
TGCGCCAGCAGCTTGAAACTAGCGGGATTAGGCAATGAGCAGTTCTTC
>.|TRBD2|TRBV7-3|TRBJ2-2
CASSLGLAGTGELFF
TGTGCCAGCAGCTTAGGGCTAGCGGGAACCGGGGAGCTGTTTTTT
>.|TRBD1|TRBV12-5|TRBJ1-1
CASGLDRGTEAFF
TGTGCTAGTGGTTTGGACAGGGGGACTGAAGCTTTCTTT
>.|.|TRBV7-6|TRBJ1-3
CASSSRVGVSGNTIYF
TGTGCCAGCAGCTCTAGAGTTGGAGTATCTGGAAACACCATATATTTT
>.|.|TRBV18|TRBJ2-2
CASSPTDTGELFF
TGTGCCAGCTCACCGACAGACACCGGGGAGCTGTTTTTT
>once|.|TRBV10-3|TRBJ1-6
CAIGRNGEESPLHF
TGTGCCATCGGGAGGAACGGTGAGGAATCACCCCTCCACTTT
>.|TRBD2|TRBV2|TRBJ2-1
CASSAWTSYNEQFF
TGTGCTAGCAGTGCCTGGACTAGTTACAATGAGCAGTTCTTC
>.|.|TRBV7-8|TRBJ2-7
CASSSQDPRVYEQYF
TGTGCCAGCAGCTCACAGGACCCGAGAGTCTACGAGCAGTACTTC
>.|.|TRBV4-2|TRBJ2-5
CASSQDGAQYF
TGTGCCAGCAGCCAAGATGGAGCCCAGTACTTC
>.|.|TRBV15|TRBJ2-5
CATSPGLSPLTQYF
TGTGCCACCAGCCCCGGACTCTCCCCACTGACCCAGTACTTC
>.|.|TRBV7-2|TRBJ2-1
CASRRGSYNEQFF
TGTGCCAGCAGGCGCGGTTCCTACAATGAGCAGTTCTTC
>.|TRBD1|TRBV7-8|TRBJ1-4
CASSLRGRGEKLFF
TGTGCCAGCAGCCTCAGGGGGCGAGGAGAAAAACTGTTTTTT
>.|TRBD2|TRBV30|TRBJ2-5
CAWSPLGLAAQGTQYF
TGTGCCTGGAGTCCCTTGGGACTAGCGGCCCAAGGGACCCAGTACTTC
>once|.|TRBV4-3|TRBJ2-5
CASSQGRQVYTQETQYF
TGCGCCAGCAGCCAAGGACGGCAGGTCTACACCCAAGAGACCCAGTACTTC
>.|.|TRBV7-9|TRBJ1-1
CASSPQGGVTEAFF
TGTGCCAGCAGCCCGCAGGGCGGGGTCACTGAAGCTTTCTTT
>.|.|TRBV5-1|TRBJ2-7
CASSLEGSNYEQYF
TGCGCCAGCAGCTTGGAGGGCAGTAACTACGAGCAGTACTTC
>.|TRBD1|TRBV29-1|TRBJ1-1
CSAVDREAFF
TGCAGCGCTGTTGACAGGGAGGCTTTCTTT
>.|.|TRBV19|TRBJ2-7
CASAEGLRGGYEQYF
TGTGCCAGTGCGGAGGGCCTCCGAGGCGGCTACGAGCAGTACTTC
>.|TRBD1|TRBV27|TRBJ1-2
CASTSLRRQGSIHYGYTF
TGTGCCAGCACCTCCCTTAGGAGACAGGGGAGTATCCACTATGGCTACACCTTC
>.|TRBD2|TRBV12-5|TRBJ2-5
CASGLLSSGLQETQYF
TGTGCTAGTGGTTTGCTCTCTAGCGGGTTACAAGAGACCCAGTACTTC
>.|TRBD1|TRBV7-9|TRBJ1-3
CASSPRDRGLGAGNTIYF
TGTGCCAGCAGCCCCCGGGACAGGGGGCTAGGTGCTGGAAACACCATATATTTT
>.|.|TRBV6-4|TRBJ1-2
CASSDRRAYGYTF
TGTGCCAGCAGTGACAGGCGGGCCTATGGCTACACCTTC